This T cell receptor (beta chain) was recorded in a study of cytomegalovirus exposure and HLA in healthy donors. Study overall: Assignment to the Caucasian-associated ancestry cluster applied to 81% of the 300 to 500 genotyped donors. Study-wide results and caveats: The study reported that TCR beta sequences accurately predicted HLA-A and HLA-B alleles in most subjects. Listed as cytomegalovirus-associated were 164 TCR beta chains.

Of note for this clone: What it binds is unknown.

The PCR made use of 60 Vbeta and 13 Jbeta primers. Original processing notes: About 12 million shared chains were among the roughly 80 million unique TCR beta chains that a later analysis counted. Assay used: immunoSEQ multiplex PCR; TCRdb lists only in-frame clones, some missing. The D gene and trimming were derived from the DNA, and the V and J assignments and clone size from that table. The table lists about 120,000 clones, 9.5% of them singletons. Sequencing used PBMCs. The sequence was collected from a man aged 30-40 years in good health and CMV-seronegative.

The CDR3 sequence: CASGDRDPFYEQYF. The CDR3 nucleotides read TGTGCCAGCGGAGACAGGGATCCGTTCTACGAGCAGTACTTC. The V call is TRBV7-9, the J call TRBJ2-7; 7 bases align to TRBD1. Germline assignment: CDR1 SEHNR and CDR2 FQNEAQ (reference sequence). This CDR3 contains 14 residues. The junction had 10 bases not matched to a gene; V was cut back by 8 bases and J by 3 bases.